The rows below give T cell receptor beta chains drawn from one sample of a study of shared clonotypes between healthy human individuals. The repertoire was sequenced with immunoSEQ multiplex PCR; TCRdb's copy has only in-frame clones and lacks some. The repertoire holds approximately 240,000 clones, about 65% seen once, with more than 9.5% in the top ten. Sequenced sample: memory CD4+ T cells sorted from blood. The receptor source for this set is a man in his thirties or forties in good health. Each CDR3 is given with its conserved first and last residue. A D gene is named only where the DNA matches it firmly. The listing skips clone size in some rows; elsewhere it reads once, few, many or a size class.

j_call | v_call | d_call | clone_size | cdr3_aa | cdr3_nt
TRBJ2-1 | TRBV2 | . | . | CASTRSGGSYNEQFF | TGTGCCAGCACCCGGAGCGGTGGCTCCTACAATGAGCAGTTCTTC
TRBJ2-7 | TRBV5-1 | TRBD1 | . | CASSLDFTGGKQYEQYF | TGCGCCAGCAGCTTGGACTTCACAGGGGGGAAACAGTACGAGCAGTACTTC
TRBJ2-5 | TRBV9 | TRBD2 | . | CASSVGPRASGLPYQETQYF | TGTGCCAGCAGCGTAGGTCCGAGGGCTAGCGGGTTGCCCTACCAAGAGACCCAGTACTTC
TRBJ2-1 | TRBV28 | . | . | CASSSGGRESYEQFF | TGTGCCAGCAGCTCAGGGGGGCGGGAGTCGTATGAGCAGTTCTTC
TRBJ2-6 | TRBV10-1 | . | once | CASSDSSGANVLTF | TGCGCCAGCAGCGACAGCTCTGGGGCCAACGTCCTGACTTTC
TRBJ2-1 | TRBV4-1 | . | . | CASSSRLGSEQFF | TGCGCCAGCAGCTCCAGGTTGGGGAGTGAGCAGTTCTTC
TRBJ2-1 | TRBV4-2 | TRBD1 | . | CASSQAQGANYNEQFF | TGTGCCAGCAGCCAAGCGCAGGGGGCAAACTACAATGAGCAGTTCTTC
TRBJ1-1 | TRBV19 | TRBD1 | . | CASSIPGDRGGAFF | TGTGCCAGTAGTATCCCGGGGGACAGGGGAGGAGCTTTCTTT
TRBJ1-5 | TRBV6-6 | . | . | CASSYSSTVFQPQHF | TGTGCCAGCAGTTACTCGTCAACAGTATTTCAGCCCCAGCATTTT
TRBJ2-2 | TRBV5-1 | . | few | CASSKESNTGELFF | TGCGCCAGCAGCAAGGAATCGAACACCGGGGAGCTGTTTTTT
TRBJ2-1 | TRBV5-1 | . | . | CASSLASQDNEQFF | TGCGCCAGCAGCTTGGCATCACAAGACAATGAGCAGTTCTTC
TRBJ1-5 | TRBV19 | . | . | CASRRTDGGQPQHF | TGTGCCAGTAGACGGACAGACGGTGGACAGCCCCAGCATTTT
TRBJ2-3 | TRBV5-1 | . | . | CASSSQGADTQYF | TGCGCCAGCAGCTCTCAAGGGGCAGATACGCAGTATTTT
TRBJ2-1 | TRBV4-2 | TRBD1 | few | CASSQPTGRASEQFF | TGTGCCAGCAGCCAACCGACAGGGCGGGCGAGTGAGCAGTTCTTC
TRBJ2-3 | TRBV16 | . | few | CASSQDYRTDTQYF | TGTGCCAGCAGCCAGGACTATCGCACAGATACGCAGTATTTT
TRBJ1-1 | TRBV5-6 | . | . | CASSYNPRGNTEAFF | TGTGCCAGCAGCTACAACCCGAGGGGTAACACTGAAGCTTTCTTT
TRBJ2-1 | TRBV14 | TRBD2 | many | CASSFEDLAGGGNEQFF | TGTGCCAGCAGCTTCGAAGACTTAGCGGGAGGTGGGAATGAGCAGTTCTTC
TRBJ2-7 | TRBV5-1 | . | many | CASSSDQKQYF | TGCGCCAGCAGCTCGGATCAGAAGCAGTACTTC
TRBJ1-3 | TRBV30 | . | once | CAWKDSSGNTIYF | TGTGCCTGGAAGGACAGTTCTGGAAACACCATATATTTT
TRBJ2-5 | TRBV7-2 | . | few | CASNVAPHGETQYF | TGTGCCAGCAACGTAGCGCCCCATGGTGAGACCCAGTACTTC
TRBJ2-1 | TRBV6-1 | TRBD1 | . | CAGSLGQGSHEQFF | TGTGCCGGAAGTCTGGGACAGGGGTCCCATGAGCAGTTCTTC
TRBJ2-2 | TRBV14 | TRBD2 | . | CASSQVVAGVNTGELFF | TGTGCCAGCAGCCAAGTAGTAGCGGGAGTGAACACCGGGGAGCTGTTTTTT
TRBJ2-3 | TRBV18 | . | . | CASSPRIDTDTQYF | TGTGCCAGCTCACCACGCATAGATACAGATACGCAGTATTTT
TRBJ2-7 | TRBV5-5 | . | once | CASSLLAGLNYEQYF | TGTGCCAGCAGCCTCCTCGCCGGACTTAACTACGAGCAGTACTTC
TRBJ1-4 | TRBV7-9 | . | many | CASSLAGTVEKLFF | TGTGCCAGCAGCTTAGCCGGGACTGTTGAAAAACTGTTTTTT
TRBJ2-2 | TRBV2 | . | few | CASGQGNTGELFF | TGTGCCAGCGGGCAAGGGAACACCGGGGAGCTGTTTTTT
TRBJ2-1 | TRBV7-2 | . | . | CASSLGGANNEQFF | TGTGCCAGCAGCTTAGGCGGAGCCAACAATGAGCAGTTCTTC
TRBJ2-1 | TRBV20-1 | . | few | CSARGRYEQFF | TGCAGTGCTAGAGGGCGGTATGAGCAGTTCTTC
TRBJ2-3 | TRBV5-1 | . | . | CASSPLGGRTDTQYF | TGCGCCAGCAGCCCGCTCGGGGGACGGACAGATACGCAGTATTTT